The rows below give T cell receptor beta chains drawn from one sample of a study of PD-1 blockade in classical Hodgkin lymphoma. Clones were sequenced by immunoSEQ multiplex PCR, and TCRdb holds only the in-frame ones, with some missing. The sample has some 31,000 clones; roughly 94% are singletons. Source material: peripheral blood mononuclear cells (PBMCs). The receptor source for this set is a human donor with classical Hodgkin lymphoma. CDR3s include the opening cysteine and the closing phenylalanine or tryptophan. D genes are given only for firm matches. Clone size is not always given. Where it is, it says once, few, many or a class for expanded clones.

clone size	J gene	V gene	D gene	CDR3 protein	CDR3 DNA
NA	TRBJ2-5	TRBV15	TRBD1	CATSLGTVFVETQYF	TGTGCCACCAGCTTGGGGACAGTCTTCGTGGAGACCCAGTACTTC
NA	TRBJ1-2	TRBV7-2	NA	CASSLGGRINYGYTF	TGTGCCAGCAGCTTAGGAGGCAGAATAAACTATGGCTACACCTTC
once	TRBJ1-3	TRBV7-9	TRBD1	CASRLTGAGNTIYF	TGTGCCAGCAGATTGACAGGGGCCGGAAACACCATATATTTT
NA	TRBJ1-2	TRBV7-8	TRBD1	CASSGRDRGKGGYTF	TGTGCCAGCAGCGGCCGGGACAGGGGGAAAGGAGGCTACACCTTC
once	TRBJ2-3	TRBV10-3	NA	CAISLNYVSTDTQYF	TGTGCCATCAGCCTGAACTACGTAAGCACAGATACGCAGTATTTT
NA	TRBJ2-6	TRBV9	TRBD1	CASSPGQGADGANVLTF	TGTGCCAGCAGCCCGGGACAGGGAGCGGACGGGGCCAACGTCCTGACTTTC
NA	TRBJ2-5	TRBV14	NA	CASSQDRGGTQYF	TGTGCCAGCAGCCAAGACAGGGGTGGGACCCAGTACTTC
NA	TRBJ2-3	TRBV30	TRBD2	CAWTKRDLATDTQYF	TGTGCCTGGACGAAGCGGGACCTAGCCACAGATACGCAGTATTTT
few	TRBJ1-3	TRBV5-1	NA	CASSLDRTGNTIYF	TGCGCCAGCAGCTTGGACAGGACTGGAAACACCATATATTTT
NA	TRBJ2-7	TRBV7-6	TRBD2	CASSPREGPTSYEQYF	TGTGCCAGCAGCCCTCGGGAGGGGCCAACCAGCTACGAGCAGTACTTC
few	TRBJ2-2	TRBV5-1	TRBD2	CASSLAIAGGSTGELFF	TGCGCCAGCAGCTTGGCCATAGCGGGAGGGAGCACCGGGGAGCTGTTTTTT
NA	TRBJ1-1	TRBV5-1	TRBD1	CASSPRQGGPNTEAFF	TGCGCCAGCAGCCCGAGACAGGGCGGACCGAACACTGAAGCTTTCTTT
NA	TRBJ2-2	TRBV9	NA	CASSVGTHEATGELFF	TGTGCCAGCAGCGTAGGTACTCACGAGGCCACCGGGGAGCTGTTTTTT
NA	TRBJ2-3	TRBV5-6	NA	CASSLLGQQYF	TGTGCCAGCAGCTTATTGGGGCAGCAGTATTTT
NA	TRBJ1-3	TRBV11-2	NA	CASSLGFYMTGNTIYF	TGTGCCAGCAGCTTAGGGTTTTACATGACGGGAAACACCATATATTTT
few	TRBJ2-7	TRBV7-9	NA	CASASLDRYEQYF	TGTGCCAGCGCGAGCCTGGATCGATACGAGCAGTACTTC
once	TRBJ2-1	TRBV14	TRBD2	CASSRSLGLAGNREQFF	TGTGCCAGCAGCCGCTCCCTGGGACTAGCGGGTAATCGAGAGCAGTTCTTC
NA	TRBJ1-1	TRBV5-5	NA	CASSLVAGVAFF	TGTGCCAGCAGCTTGGTGGCAGGGGTGGCTTTCTTT
few	TRBJ1-5	TRBV29-1	NA	CSVEGQPQHF	TGCAGCGTCGAGGGGCAGCCCCAGCATTTT
NA	TRBJ2-7	TRBV4-2	TRBD1	CASSQEWDRSSYEQYF	TGTGCCAGCAGCCAAGAGTGGGACAGGAGCTCCTACGAGCAGTACTTC
NA	TRBJ1-1	TRBV28	NA	CASSLPDLIAVKAFF	TGTGCCAGCAGTTTACCGGACCTCATCGCTGTAAAAGCTTTCTTT
once	TRBJ2-6	TRBV6-1	TRBD2	CASSEASGRGANVLTF	TGTGCCAGCAGTGAAGCTAGCGGGAGAGGGGCCAACGTCCTGACTTTC
NA	TRBJ2-1	TRBV16	NA	CASSQLGEQFF	TGTGCCAGCAGCCAATTGGGTGAGCAGTTCTTC
NA	TRBJ2-1	TRBV5-1	NA	CASSPTGLLTYNEQFF	TGCGCCAGCAGCCCAACAGGTTTACTGACCTACAATGAGCAGTTCTTC
NA	TRBJ1-5	TRBV9	TRBD1	CASSLGTGVYQPQHF	TGTGCCAGCAGCCTAGGGACAGGGGTTTATCAGCCCCAGCATTTT
NA	TRBJ2-7	TRBV2	NA	CASSLQGGEQYF	TGTGCCAGCAGCCTACAGGGAGGCGAGCAGTACTTC
NA	TRBJ2-1	TRBV10-3	TRBD1	CAIREDRGNYNEQFF	TGTGCCATCAGAGAGGACAGGGGGAATTACAATGAGCAGTTCTTC
NA	TRBJ2-5	TRBV5-4	NA	CASSLGLERETQYF	TGTGCCAGCAGCTTGGGACTAGAGAGGGAGACCCAGTACTTC
NA	TRBJ2-5	TRBV9	NA	CASSVGGPTIKQETQYF	TGTGCCAGCAGCGTAGGGGGCCCAACAATAAAACAAGAGACCCAGTACTTC
once	TRBJ1-2	TRBV7-9	NA	CASSLALGGPAGAGYTF	TGTGCCAGCAGCTTAGCTCTGGGGGGACCCGCCGGCGCGGGCTACACCTTC
NA	TRBJ1-6	TRBV5-5	NA	CASSLLAGYNSPLHF	TGTGCCAGCAGCTTGTTGGCAGGCTATAATTCACCCCTCCACTTT
NA	TRBJ2-7	TRBV2	TRBD2	CASRTSVEQYF	TGTGCCAGCAGAACTAGCGTCGAGCAGTACTTC
NA	TRBJ1-1	TRBV6-1	NA	CASSLGPRMNTEAFF	TGTGCCAGCAGTTTAGGACCCCGGATGAACACTGAAGCTTTCTTT
NA	TRBJ1-2	TRBV10-2	TRBD1	CASRSGQGPTNYGYTF	TGCGCCAGCAGATCGGGACAGGGTCCCACCAACTATGGCTACACCTTC
NA	TRBJ2-2	TRBV7-9	TRBD1	CASSGTRDREFGYTGELFF	TGTGCCAGCAGTGGTACCCGGGACAGAGAATTCGGCTACACCGGGGAGCTGTTTTTT
NA	TRBJ2-5	TRBV25-1	TRBD2	CASSESGGQETQYF	TGTGCCAGCAGTGAATCGGGAGGGCAAGAGACCCAGTACTTC
NA	TRBJ2-3	TRBV5-8	NA	CASSTGRAPNEADTQYF	TGTGCCAGCAGCACCGGCAGAGCCCCAAACGAAGCAGATACGCAGTATTTT
NA	TRBJ2-5	TRBV6-1	NA	CASSWERVQETQYF	TGTGCCAGCTCCTGGGAGAGAGTCCAAGAGACCCAGTACTTC
NA	TRBJ2-3	TRBV5-6	NA	CASSKEDTQYF	TGTGCCAGCAGCAAGGAAGATACGCAGTATTTT
NA	TRBJ2-5	TRBV2	NA	CASGTGARRETQYF	TGTGCCTCCGGGACGGGGGCGAGGAGGGAGACCCAGTACTTC
once	TRBJ2-7	TRBV15	TRBD1	CATSSWTGGNDEQYF	TGTGCCACCAGCAGTTGGACAGGGGGCAACGACGAGCAGTACTTC
once	TRBJ2-7	TRBV7-9	NA	CASSLGTLFGLGYEQYF	TGTGCCAGCAGCTTAGGGACACTCTTTGGGTTAGGCTACGAGCAGTACTTC
NA	TRBJ1-6	TRBV7-8	TRBD1	CASSSWTGRVGSPLHF	TGTGCCAGCAGCTCTTGGACAGGGAGGGTTGGGTCACCCCTCCACTTT
NA	TRBJ2-3	TRBV19	NA	CASSIGTGTDTQYF	TGTGCCAGTAGTATAGGGACAGGCACAGATACGCAGTATTTT
once	TRBJ2-2	TRBV9	TRBD1	CASSPLTGALTGELFF	TGTGCCAGCAGCCCGCTGACAGGGGCGTTGACCGGGGAGCTGTTTTTT
NA	TRBJ2-7	TRBV5-5	NA	CASSLARQDYEQYF	TGTGCCAGCAGCTTGGCCCGACAGGACTACGAGCAGTACTTC
NA	TRBJ2-7	TRBV5-4	TRBD2	CASSLGPSGGYEQYF	TGTGCCAGCAGCTTGGGTCCTAGCGGGGGATACGAGCAGTACTTC
NA	TRBJ1-2	TRBV7-9	NA	CASSIGEAGVYGYTF	TGTGCCAGCAGCATAGGGGAGGCAGGGGTCTATGGCTACACCTTC
NA	TRBJ2-7	TRBV7-2	NA	CASSLVAVTYEQYF	TGTGCCAGCAGCTTAGTCGCTGTAACCTACGAGCAGTACTTC
NA	TRBJ2-1	TRBV19	TRBD2	CASSRKSGGPNEQFF	TGTGCCAGTAGCAGGAAAAGCGGGGGGCCAAATGAGCAGTTCTTC
NA	TRBJ2-1	TRBV9	NA	CASSRTLVGPISGENEQFF	TGTGCCAGCAGCAGGACCCTAGTCGGGCCGATTTCGGGGGAAAATGAGCAGTTCTTC
NA	TRBJ1-2	TRBV19	NA	CASSIDRTGSMFYGYTF	TGTGCCAGTAGTATAGATCGGACCGGCTCGATGTTCTATGGCTACACCTTC
NA	TRBJ1-2	TRBV10-3	TRBD1	CATRRDSSNYGYTF	TGTGCCACACGACGGGACAGCTCAAACTATGGCTACACCTTC
NA	TRBJ1-2	TRBV19	TRBD1	CASSITHRGGYTF	TGTGCCAGTAGTATTACCCACAGGGGCGGCTACACCTTC